This T cell receptor beta chain comes out of a study of blood T cells in healthy people across ages. The use of a sample-barcoded 5' primer and a J-beta primer mix characterized a second PCR of about 7 to 12 cycles. TCRdb re-called the 5' RACE reads with MiXCR, one entry per CDR3 protein. The repertoire includes approximately 1,000,000 distinct CDR3 sequences, under 40% of them detected once, and 13% sits in the top ten. Trimming took 0 bases from V and 9 from J, leaving 15 bases between them. Germline V gene sequence: CDR1 LGHDT, CDR2 YNNKEL (reference sequence). The CDR3 loop spans 16 amino acids. General study results and limits: Underestimates were what the diversity estimates from one million T cells were considered to be. Among T cells, TCR beta diversity per million cells dropped roughly linearly as age rose.

Notes on this clonotype: Its specificity is unknown.

Per individual sample, total RNA of at least 5.5 micrograms was extracted. Sequenced material: blood. This clonotype originated in a man younger than 35 in good health. The V and J genes are TRBV3-1 and TRBJ1-6; a possible D gene is TRBD1 (6 bases). The CDR3 DNA reads TGTGCCAGCAGCCAAGAGCCACAGGGTTTGGTTTCACCCCTCCACTTT. Protein product: CASSQEPQGLVSPLHF.